The sequence of this TCR beta chain was determined in a study of T cell responses to AZD1222 COVID-19 vaccine. Notes on the study in general: Just 5 to 7 people given AZD1222 tested seropositive at baseline. As reported, nearly half of all spike-specific TCRs target variant regions that are unmutated.

Turning to this clone: Its antigen is still unknown.

Assay: immunoSEQ multiplex PCR; the TCRdb copy retains only in-frame clones and omits some. This sample has approximately 50,000 clones, with 75% to 90% found just once. Germline CDR1 MDHEN, CDR2 SYDVKM. The CDR3 covers 18 residues. Germline trimming cut 9 bases from V and 2 bases from J; bases unmatched to any gene: 10. This sequence originates from an adult in good health. This chain connects TRBV28 to TRBJ2-2, with TRBD2 matching 15 bases. The sample in question was peripheral blood, obtained on day 0 of MenACWY control vaccination. CDR3 coding DNA: TGTGCCAGTCTAAAACCGGGACTAGCGGGGGGAAACACCGGGGAGCTGTTTTTT. It encodes CASLKPGLAGGNTGELFF.